Listed here are 22 T cell receptor beta chains from one sample, sequenced in a study of blood T cells in healthy people across ages (dated by TCRdb to the mid-2010s). Libraries came from 5' RACE. Sequencing used an Illumina HiSeq 2500. A second PCR of about 7 to 12 cycles was run with a J-beta primer mix and a sample-barcoded 5' primer. TCRdb cleaned the public reads at Q25 with fastp, built clones with MiXCR and kept in-frame beta chains. Entries are consolidated by CDR3 protein sequence, retaining the most common genes and DNA. The sample includes hundreds of thousands of distinct CDR3 sequences, with approximately 30% observed a single time. The ten largest clones capture roughly 14% of the sample. The sample taken for sequencing was blood. Receptor source: a woman aged 80 or over in good health.

This chain connects TRBV7-2 to TRBJ2-7; D gene uncertain. The closer fit of TRBJ2-5 to the DNA end suggests the J call may be wrong. The CDR3 contains 15 residues. From germline, CDR1 is SGHTA and CDR2 FQGNSA. Here the CDR3 DNA reads TGTGCCAGCAGCTTACGTCGTCCCCCTTTAGAGACCCAGTACTTC. Its protein product is CASSLRRPPLETQYF.

This clonotype was seen only a few times. The chain employs TRBV3-1 and TRBJ1-2; no clear D. V lost 0 bases and J 5 bases, leaving 10 bases between the germline ends. CDR3 length: 14 amino acids. Germline CDR1 reads LGHDT; CDR2 reads YNNKEL (reference sequence). As DNA, the CDR3 is TGTGCCAGCAGCCAAGAACGAGGGTGGTATGGCTACACCTTC. It codes for CASSQERGWYGYTF.

This clonotype came up many times. The chain employs TRBV12-3 or TRBV12-4 and TRBJ2-7, with 10 bases fitting TRBD2. This CDR3 contains 15 residues. The V gene end was trimmed by 6 bases and the J gene end by 0 bases; junction bases not matched to a gene: 5. CDR3: CASRFSGGASYEQYF. Here the CDR3 DNA reads TGTGCCAGCAGGTTCAGCGGGGGGGCCTCCTACGAGCAGTACTTC.

In this sample, this clonotype turned up many times. This chain uses TRBV7-2 with TRBJ2-7; TRBD2 is a possible D gene (7 bases). This CDR3 has 16 amino acids. V gave up 0 bases and J gave up 2 bases, with 14 bases separating them. Germline V lookup: CDR1 SGHTA, CDR2 FQGNSA. The DNA for the CDR3 is TGTGCCAGCAGCTTAGCGCGTGGGGGGGCCACCTACGAGCAGTACTTC. This codes for CASSLARGGATYEQYF. The full variable domain, in which reference TRBV7-2 and TRBJ2-7 provide the parts outside the CDR3, is GAGVSQSPSNKVTEKGKDVELRCDPISGHTALYWYRQSLGQGLEFLIYFQGNSAPDKSGLPSDRFSAERTGGSVSTLTIQRTQQEDSAVYLCASSLARGGATYEQYFGPGTRLTVT.

This clonotype was observed many times. The chain combines TRBV18 with TRBJ1-6; D is possibly TRBD1 (6 bases). Germline V gene sequence: CDR1 KGHSH, CDR2 LQKENI. V lost 3 bases, J lost 12 bases, and 21 bases lay in between. The CDR3 extends over 16 amino acids. This CDR3 reads CASSPGLPGGRGPLHF. CDR3 nucleotides: TGTGCCAGCTCACCGGGCCTTCCTGGGGGCAGGGGACCCCTCCACTTT. The complete variable domain, with remaining parts taken from reference TRBV18 and TRBJ1-6, reads NAGVMQNPRHLVRRRGQEARLRCSPMKGHSHVYWYRQLPEEGLKFMVYLQKENIIDESGMPKERFSAEFPKEGPSILRIQQVVRGDSAAYFCASSPGLPGGRGPLHFGNGTRLTVT.

This clonotype was counted ten times or more. This chain links TRBV6-1 with TRBJ1-5; 8 nucleotides align to TRBD1. The junction had 4 bases not matched to a gene; V was cut back by 6 bases and J by 6 bases. This CDR3 contains 13 residues. CDR1 and CDR2 from the germline V gene are MNHNS and SASEGT. The CDR3 DNA is TGTGCCAGCAGCCCCGACAGGGGTCAGCCCCAGCATTTT. Protein sequence: CASSPDRGQPQHF.

This clonotype was recorded at least ten times. V gene TRBV7-3 combines with J gene TRBJ2-7; weak D call: TRBD1 (5 bases). Germline loops: CDR1 SGHTA, CDR2 FQGTGA. Trimming stripped 2 bases from V and 7 bases from J, with 12 bases between. The CDR3 covers 13 residues. CDR3 protein: CASSLDRPGEQYF. In DNA form, the CDR3 reads TGTGCCAGCAGCTTAGACAGACCCGGGGAGCAGTACTTC. The variable domain in full, completed from reference TRBV7-3 and TRBJ2-7, reads GAGVSQTPSNKVTEKGKYVELRCDPISGHTALYWYRQSLGQGPEFLIYFQGTGAADDSGLPNDRFFAVRPEGSVSTLKIQRTERGDSAVYLCASSLDRPGEQYFGPGTRLTVT.

The V call is TRBV29-1, the J call TRBJ2-7, with a weak D call TRBD2 (5 bases). Germline CDR1 SQVTM, CDR2 ANQGSEA. V lost 6 bases and J lost 3, with 9 bases in between. The CDR3 is made up of 11 amino acids. The CDR3 DNA reads as TGCAGCGTGGGAGACATCTACGAGCAGTACTTC. Translated, it gives CSVGDIYEQYF.

V usage is TRBV27 and J usage is TRBJ1-1; 7 bases match TRBD1. The CDR3 covers 14 residues. Per the germline V gene, CDR1 is MNHEY and CDR2 is SMNVEV (reference sequence). V shed 5 bases, J shed 1 base, and the junction held 4 bases outside the gene matches. The chain's CDR3 is CASSRQGRNTEAFF. As DNA, the CDR3 is TGTGCCAGCAGTCGACAGGGTAGGAACACTGAAGCTTTCTTT.

This clonotype was seen repeatedly, ten times or more. A read error may be the cause here, since a much bigger clone is one base away. The chain uses TRBV7-3 and TRBJ2-5, with 9 bases lining up with TRBD1. Trimming cost V 0 bases and J 11 bases; bases outside gene matches: 7. CDR1 is SGHTA and CDR2 is FQGTGA in the germline V gene. This CDR3 region has 14 residues. The CDR3 spells CASSLTGQGHEQYF. The CDR3 bases are TGTGCCAGCAGCTTAACGGGACAGGGTCATGAGCAGTACTTC.

The chain is built from TRBV27 and TRBJ2-4; TRBD2 aligns across 11 bases. The J call may be incorrect, as the DNA end agrees better with TRBJ2-7. The length of the CDR3 is 16 residues. Germline-derived CDR1 and CDR2 are MNHEY and SMNVEV (reference sequence). CDR3 coding DNA: TGTGCCAGCAGTTTCTTAGCGGGAGGGCCCCGTAACGAGCAGTACTTC. This translates into CASSFLAGGPRNEQYF.

This clonotype was counted ten times or more. The rearrangement uses TRBV5-1 and TRBJ2-1; no firm D call. The CDR3 contains 15 residues. Trimming left V 0 bases short and J 8 bases short, with 15 bases between. Looked up from germline, CDR1 is SGHRS and CDR2 is YFSETQ. The CDR3 spells CASSLEVYGIDEQFF. The CDR3 nucleotides are TGCGCCAGCAGCTTGGAGGTGTATGGTATCGATGAGCAGTTCTTC.

The sample holds many counts of this clonotype. No DNA is shown, since the ends of the CDR3 on it are uncertain; the CDR3 is the one TCRdb lists. The V and J genes are TRBV21-1 and TRBJ2-1; the listed D gene, TRBD1, was not tested against the DNA. TRBV21-1 is given as a pseudogene. The CDR3 extends over 20 residues, inclusive of both ends. The CDR3 reads CASSKVDYCGVGQGTNEQFF.

As concerns this clonotype: Possible read error: a much larger clone is one base away. The genes are TRBV6-2 or TRBV6-3 and TRBJ1-1, with D hard to call. The germline CDR1 and CDR2 sequences are MNHEY and SVGEGT. The CDR3 is made up of 14 amino acids. CDR3 sequence (DNA): TGTGTCACCCACAAGAATCTCATGAACACTGAAGCTTTCTTT. Encoded protein: CVTHKNLMNTEAFF.

This clonotype occurred many times. J is TRBJ2-1 and V is TRBV5-4, with a weak D call TRBD2 (6 bases). Germline V CDR1 and CDR2: SGHNT, YYREEE (reference sequence). Trimming cost V 2 bases and J 11 bases, with 11 bases left between them. The CDR3 is 12 residues long. CDR3 nucleotide sequence: TGTGCCAGCAGCTTCGTGGAGGGTCAGCAGTTCTTC. Translation gives CASSFVEGQQFF.

This clonotype has a count of ten or more. The chain is built from TRBV4-1 and TRBJ2-3; 12 bases align to TRBD2. The ends lost 8 bases at V and 2 bases at J; junction bases unmatched: 2. The CDR3 extends over 14 amino acids. Per germline, CDR1 MGHRA and CDR2 YSYEKL. The CDR3 here is CASGLAGPTDTQYF. CDR3 DNA sequence: TGCGCCAGCGGACTAGCGGGGCCCACAGATACGCAGTATTTT.

The rearrangement joins TRBV11-3 to TRBJ2-2, with D unclear. Trimming pared 0 bases from V and 2 bases from J, leaving 16 bases between. The CDR3 has 18 residues. Per the germline V gene, CDR1 is SGHNT and CDR2 is YENEEA. The CDR3 protein is CASSLDLGSTQNTGELFF. The CDR3 nucleotides are TGTGCCAGCAGCTTAGATCTAGGATCTACACAAAACACCGGGGAGCTGTTTTTT.

This clonotype was seen just once. The V and J genes are TRBV7-2 and TRBJ2-4, with 7 bases aligning to TRBD2. The J call is doubtful: the DNA matches TRBJ2-5 better. CDR1 is SGHTA, CDR2 FQGNSA, per germline. The CDR3 sequence is 14 residues long. CDR3 DNA: TGTGCCAGCAGCGGTCGAGGACTAGAGCAGACCCAGTACTTC. Translated: CASSGRGLEQTQYF.

As for this clonotype: A single base separates this from a much larger clone, so it may be a read error. The chain recombines TRBV6-2 or TRBV6-3 with TRBJ2-7, with D perhaps matching TRBD2 (6 bases). The CDR3 extends over 14 amino acids. The V end lost 5 bases, the J end lost 2 bases, and 13 bases lay between the germline ends. The germline CDR1 and CDR2 sequences are MNHEY and SVGEGT. CDR3 protein: CASSAGWGAYEQYF. CDR3 nucleotide sequence: TGTGCCAGCAGTGCCGGGTGGGGGGCCTACGAGCAGTACTTC.

This clonotype was observed many times. This sequence joins TRBV5-5 and TRBJ2-1, with TRBD2 matching over 12 bases. The CDR3 length is 18 residues. The V segment lost 3 bases and the J segment 3 bases; nucleotides outside the gene matches: 10. Germline loops: CDR1 SGHKS, CDR2 YYEKEE (reference sequence). The DNA for the CDR3 is TGTGCCAGCAGCTCGGGACTAGCGGGCTCCCAGGGCTACAATGAGCAGTTCTTC. It translates to CASSSGLAGSQGYNEQFF.

This clonotype appeared many times. The rearrangement uses TRBV9 and TRBJ2-7; D perhaps matches TRBD2 (6 bases). Trimming left V 4 bases short and J 3 bases short, with 14 bases between. The CDR3 spans 14 residues. In germline, CDR1 is SGDLS, CDR2 YYNGEE. The CDR3 DNA sequence: TGTGCCAGCAGCCCTCGACTAGGGAGCTACGAGCAGTACTTC. Protein product: CASSPRLGSYEQYF.

The V and J genes are TRBV7-2 and TRBJ2-1; D tentatively fits TRBD1 or TRBD2 (5 bases each). CDR1 is SGHTA and CDR2 is FQGNSA in the germline V gene. V gave up 5 bases and J gave up 0 bases, with 14 bases separating them. This CDR3 is built from 16 residues. The CDR3 DNA follows: TGTGCCAGCAGCAGACGCTCAGGGAGCTCCTACAATGAGCAGTTCTTC. This translates into CASSRRSGSSYNEQFF.